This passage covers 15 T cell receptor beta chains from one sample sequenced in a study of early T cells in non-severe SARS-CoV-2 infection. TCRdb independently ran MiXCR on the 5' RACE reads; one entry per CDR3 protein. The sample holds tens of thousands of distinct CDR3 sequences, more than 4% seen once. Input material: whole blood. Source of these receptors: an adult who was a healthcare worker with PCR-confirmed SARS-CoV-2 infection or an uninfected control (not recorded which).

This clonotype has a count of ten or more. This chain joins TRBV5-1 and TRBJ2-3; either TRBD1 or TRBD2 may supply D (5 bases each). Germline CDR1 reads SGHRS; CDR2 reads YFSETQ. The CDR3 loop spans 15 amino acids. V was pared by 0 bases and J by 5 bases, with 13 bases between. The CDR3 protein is CASSLAGARGDTQYF. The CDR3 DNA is TGCGCCAGCAGCTTGGCCGGGGCCCGGGGAGATACGCAGTATTTT. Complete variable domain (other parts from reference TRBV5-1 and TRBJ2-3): KAGVTQTPRYLIKTRGQQVTLSCSPISGHRSVSWYQQTPGQGLQFLFEYFSETQRNKGNFPGRFSGRQFSNSRSEMNVSTLELGDSALYLCASSLAGARGDTQYFGPGTRLTVL.

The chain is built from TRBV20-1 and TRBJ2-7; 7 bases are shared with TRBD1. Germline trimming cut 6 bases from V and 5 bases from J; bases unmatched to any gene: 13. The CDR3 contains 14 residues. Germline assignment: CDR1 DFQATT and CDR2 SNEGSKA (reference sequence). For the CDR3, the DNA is TGCAGTGCGACTCTCCCGACAGGGATGGACGAGCAGTACTTC. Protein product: CSATLPTGMDEQYF.

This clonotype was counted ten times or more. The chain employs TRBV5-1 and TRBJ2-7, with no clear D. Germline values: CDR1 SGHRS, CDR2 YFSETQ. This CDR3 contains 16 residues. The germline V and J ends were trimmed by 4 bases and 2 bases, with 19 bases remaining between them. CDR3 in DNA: TGCGCCAGCAGCAGCCAACCCGGGCCAGAAACCTACGAGCAGTACTTC. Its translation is CASSSQPGPETYEQYF.

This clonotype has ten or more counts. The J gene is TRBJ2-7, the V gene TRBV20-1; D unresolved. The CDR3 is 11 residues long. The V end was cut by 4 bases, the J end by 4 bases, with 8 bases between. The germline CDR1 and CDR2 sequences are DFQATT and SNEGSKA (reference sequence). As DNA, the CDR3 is TGCAGTGCTACGAACAGATACGAGCAGTACTTC. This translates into CSATNRYEQYF.

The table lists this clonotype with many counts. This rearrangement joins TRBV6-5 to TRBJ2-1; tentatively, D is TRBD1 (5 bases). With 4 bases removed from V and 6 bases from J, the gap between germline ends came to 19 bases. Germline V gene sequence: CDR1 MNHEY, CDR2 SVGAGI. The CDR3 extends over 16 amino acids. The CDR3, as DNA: TGTGCCAGCAGTTCCCTAACAGGCTGGGGTTTCAATGAGCAGTTCTTC. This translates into CASSSLTGWGFNEQFF.

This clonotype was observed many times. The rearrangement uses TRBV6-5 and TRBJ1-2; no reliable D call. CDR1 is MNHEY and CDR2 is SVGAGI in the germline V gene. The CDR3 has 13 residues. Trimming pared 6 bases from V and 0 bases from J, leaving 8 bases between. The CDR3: CASRTDSNYGYTF. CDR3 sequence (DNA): TGTGCCAGCAGAACGGACTCTAACTATGGCTACACCTTC.

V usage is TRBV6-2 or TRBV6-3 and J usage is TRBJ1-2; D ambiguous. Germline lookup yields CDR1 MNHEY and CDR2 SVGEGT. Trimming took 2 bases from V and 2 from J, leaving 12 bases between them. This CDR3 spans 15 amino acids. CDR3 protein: CASSYRSTSNYGYTF. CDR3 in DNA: TGTGCCAGCAGTTACCGGTCAACCTCCAACTATGGCTACACCTTC.

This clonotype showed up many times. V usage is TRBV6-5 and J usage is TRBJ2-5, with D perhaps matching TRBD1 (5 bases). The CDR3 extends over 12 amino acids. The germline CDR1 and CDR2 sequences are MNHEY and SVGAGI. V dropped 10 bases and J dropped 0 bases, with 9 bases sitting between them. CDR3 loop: CATRQYQETQYF. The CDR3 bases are TGTGCCACGAGACAGTACCAAGAGACCCAGTACTTC.

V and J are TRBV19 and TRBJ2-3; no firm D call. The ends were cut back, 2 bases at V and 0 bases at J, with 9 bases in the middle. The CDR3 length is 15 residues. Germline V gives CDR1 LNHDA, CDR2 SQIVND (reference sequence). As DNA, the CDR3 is TGTGCCAGTAGTATAAGAATGGTTAGCACAGATACGCAGTATTTT. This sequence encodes CASSIRMVSTDTQYF.

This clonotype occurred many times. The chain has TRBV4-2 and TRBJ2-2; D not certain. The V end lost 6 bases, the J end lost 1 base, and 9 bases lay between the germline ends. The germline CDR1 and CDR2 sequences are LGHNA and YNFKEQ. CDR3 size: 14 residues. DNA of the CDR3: TGTGCCAGCAGGGAGCAGAGGAACACCGGGGAGCTGTTTTTT. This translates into CASREQRNTGELFF.

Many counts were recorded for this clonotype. CDR3 in amino acids: CASSLHRGEYNEQFF. In nucleotides, the CDR3 is TGTGCCAGTAGTCTCCACAGGGGCGAATACAATGAGCAGTTCTTC. This sequence joins TRBV19 and TRBJ2-1; 7 positions match TRBD1. The CDR3 length is 15 residues. The junction had 8 bases not matched to a gene; V was cut back by 5 bases and J by 4 bases. CDR1 is LNHDA, CDR2 SQIVND, per germline (reference sequence).

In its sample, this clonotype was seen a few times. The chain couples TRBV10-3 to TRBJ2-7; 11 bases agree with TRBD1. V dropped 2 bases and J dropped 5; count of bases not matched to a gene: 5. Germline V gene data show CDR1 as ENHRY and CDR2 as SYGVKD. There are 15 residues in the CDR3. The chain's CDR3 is CAISEVRTGGHEQYF. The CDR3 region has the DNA TGTGCCATCAGTGAGGTCAGGACAGGGGGCCACGAGCAGTACTTC.

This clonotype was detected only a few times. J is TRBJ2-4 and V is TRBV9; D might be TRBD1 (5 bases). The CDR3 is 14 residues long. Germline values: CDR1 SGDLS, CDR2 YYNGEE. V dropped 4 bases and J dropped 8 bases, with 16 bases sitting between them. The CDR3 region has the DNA TGTGCCAGCAGCCTAGGAGAGCCCAGGGACATTCAGTACTTC. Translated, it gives CASSLGEPRDIQYF.

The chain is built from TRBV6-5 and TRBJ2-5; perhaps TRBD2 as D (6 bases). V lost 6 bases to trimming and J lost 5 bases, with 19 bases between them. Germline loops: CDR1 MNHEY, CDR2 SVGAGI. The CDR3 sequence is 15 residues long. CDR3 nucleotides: TGTGCCAGCAGCAACCCTGGAGGGGCAGGGGAGACCCAGTACTTC. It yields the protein CASSNPGGAGETQYF.

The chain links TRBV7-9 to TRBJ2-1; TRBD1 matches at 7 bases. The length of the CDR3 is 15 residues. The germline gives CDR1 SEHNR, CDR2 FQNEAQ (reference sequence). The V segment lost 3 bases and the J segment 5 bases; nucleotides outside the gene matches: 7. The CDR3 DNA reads TGTGCCAGCAGCTTGACGGGACAGACAAACAATGAGCAGTTCTTC. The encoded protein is CASSLTGQTNNEQFF. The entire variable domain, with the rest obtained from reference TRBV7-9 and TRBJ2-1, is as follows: DTGVSQNPRHKITKRGQNVTFRCDPISEHNRLYWYRQTLGQGPEFLTYFQNEAQLEKSRLLSDRFSAERPKGSFSTLEIQRTEQGDSAMYLCASSLTGQTNNEQFFGPGTRLTVL.